Sequencing of this TCR beta chain was carried out in a study of blood T cells in healthy people across ages. Regarding the study as a whole: Total diversity from one million sequenced T cells was likely underestimated. As age increased, TCR beta diversity per million T cells fell in a roughly linear fashion. When set beside aged donors, long-lived donors presented more naive CD4+ cells and higher diversity. There was no known CMV status for donors, so expanded clonotype changes were possibly confounded.

Then a second PCR, running about 6 to 12 cycles, was carried out with a sample-barcoded 5' primer and a J-beta primer mix. One entry per CDR3 protein results from TCRdb running MiXCR on the 5' RACE reads. The sample has hundreds of thousands of distinct CDR3 sequences, approximately 21% seen once; the top ten hold more than 3%. In the case of this clonotype: Its antigen is unknown.

Germline values: CDR1 LNHNV, CDR2 YYDKDF (reference sequence). The CDR3 is 9 amino acids. This sequence joins TRBV15 and TRBJ1-4; no definite D call. The receptor was isolated from a man between 65 and 80 years old in good health. Sequenced material: blood. CDR3 in amino acids: CDEEEKLFF. DNA of the CDR3: TGTGATGAGGAGGAAAAACTGTTTTTT.